The clone carrying this TCR beta chain was picked up a small number of times. What it binds is not known. V was shortened by 4 bases and J by 2 bases, with 16 bases between the two germline ends. CDR1 is SQVTM, CDR2 ANQGSEA, per germline. The CDR3 has 15 residues. This sample was included in a study of identical twins' blood T cells. Whole-study results and caveats: Twins shared more top CDR3 clonotypes than unrelated donors did.

In the original processing: Each donor had about 90,000 to nearly 550,000 clonotypes. TCRdb independently ran MiXCR on the 5' RACE reads; one entry per CDR3 protein. TCRdb's processing, not the authors', yielded these V and J calls. The repertoire includes hundreds of thousands of distinct CDR3 sequences, roughly 27% of them detected once, and about 6.1% sits in the top ten. This TCR derives from a woman aged 18 to 50 in good health. The specimen sequenced was PBMCs. V is TRBV29-1 and J is TRBJ2-3, with D perhaps matching TRBD1 (6 bases). The chain's CDR3 is CSVGRDNIFTDTQYF. As DNA, the CDR3 is TGCAGCGTTGGCCGGGACAATATTTTCACAGATACGCAGTATTTT.